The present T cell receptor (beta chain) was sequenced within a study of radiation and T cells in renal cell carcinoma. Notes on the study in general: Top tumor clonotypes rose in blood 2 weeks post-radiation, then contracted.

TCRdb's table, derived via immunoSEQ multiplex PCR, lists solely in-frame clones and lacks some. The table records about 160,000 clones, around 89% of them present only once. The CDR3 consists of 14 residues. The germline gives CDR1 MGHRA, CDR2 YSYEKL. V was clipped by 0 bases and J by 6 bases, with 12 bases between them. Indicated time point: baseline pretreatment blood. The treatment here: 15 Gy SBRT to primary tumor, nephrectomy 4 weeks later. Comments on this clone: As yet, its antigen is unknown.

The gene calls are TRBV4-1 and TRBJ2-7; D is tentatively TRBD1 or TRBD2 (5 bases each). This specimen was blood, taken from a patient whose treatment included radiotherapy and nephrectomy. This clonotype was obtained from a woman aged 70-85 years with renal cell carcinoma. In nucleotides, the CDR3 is TGCGCCAGCAGCCAAGAAGAGGGCAGGGTCGAGCAGTACTTC. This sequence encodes CASSQEEGRVEQYF.